The 3 T cell receptor beta chains below all came from one sample that was sequenced in a study of blood T cell repertoires in COVID-19. Generated by immunoSEQ multiplex PCR, the TCRdb table keeps only in-frame clones and is missing some. The data contain 200,000 to 250,000 clones, 87% of them seen just once; the ten biggest clones take up 3%. Input material: peripheral blood. Receptors were obtained from a man between 18 and 35 years old with active or convalescent COVID-19.

This rearrangement joins TRBV6-2 or TRBV6-3 to TRBJ1-2; the match to TRBD1 covers 10 bases. Per germline, CDR1 MNHEY and CDR2 SVGEGT. V shed 4 bases and J 1 base; nucleotides not matched to a gene: 0. The CDR3 extends over 14 amino acids. The CDR3 DNA reads TGTGCCAGCAGTTGGGACAGGGGTAACTATGGCTACACCTTC. Protein sequence: CASSWDRGNYGYTF.

This rearrangement joins TRBV5-3 to TRBJ1-2, with 7 bases matching TRBD1. TRBV5-3 is an ORF, and what it does is uncertain. The CDR3 has 20 amino acids. Germline trimming cut 3 bases from V and 1 base from J; bases unmatched to any gene: 21. CDR3 region: CARSWPASGTAIIRNYGYTF. The DNA for the CDR3 is TGTGCCAGAAGCTGGCCGGCCTCCGGGACAGCAATAATCCGTAACTATGGCTACACCTTC.

This chain connects TRBV28 to TRBJ2-7; 8 bases match TRBD2. V shed 7 bases, J shed 2 bases, and the junction held 4 bases outside the gene matches. CDR3 length equals 13 residues. CDR1 and CDR2 from the germline V gene are MDHEN and SYDVKM. The CDR3 is CASNTAGAYEQYF. CDR3 bases: TGTGCCAGCAATACAGCGGGAGCCTACGAGCAGTACTTC.